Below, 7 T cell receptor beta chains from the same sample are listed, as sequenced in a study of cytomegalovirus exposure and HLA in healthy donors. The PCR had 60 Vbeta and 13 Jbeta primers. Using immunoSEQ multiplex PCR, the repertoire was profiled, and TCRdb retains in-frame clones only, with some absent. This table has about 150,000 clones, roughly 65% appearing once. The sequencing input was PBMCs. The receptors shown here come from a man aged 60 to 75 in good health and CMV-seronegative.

The CDR3 loop reads CASIPSSYNEQFF. Written as DNA, the CDR3 is TGTGCCAGCATCCCATCCTCCTACAATGAGCAGTTCTTC. This chain links TRBV28 with TRBJ2-1, with no clear D. From germline, CDR1 is MDHEN and CDR2 SYDVKM. The length of the CDR3 is 13 residues. The V gene lost 7 bases and the J gene lost 0 bases, with 7 bases spanning the gap.

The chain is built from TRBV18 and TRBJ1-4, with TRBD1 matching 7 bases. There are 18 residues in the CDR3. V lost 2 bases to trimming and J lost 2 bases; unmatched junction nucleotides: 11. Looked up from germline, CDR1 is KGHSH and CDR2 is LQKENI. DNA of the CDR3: TGTGCCAGCTCACCAACCTACAGGGGAGGCGTGACTAATGAAAAACTGTTTTTT. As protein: CASSPTYRGGVTNEKLFF.

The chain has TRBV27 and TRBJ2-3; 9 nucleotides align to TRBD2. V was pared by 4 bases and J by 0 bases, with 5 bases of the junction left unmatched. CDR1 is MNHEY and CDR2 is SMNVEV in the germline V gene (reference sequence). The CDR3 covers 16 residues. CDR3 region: CASSYRLAASTDTQYF. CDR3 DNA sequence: TGTGCCAGCAGTTACAGACTAGCGGCTAGCACAGATACGCAGTATTTT.

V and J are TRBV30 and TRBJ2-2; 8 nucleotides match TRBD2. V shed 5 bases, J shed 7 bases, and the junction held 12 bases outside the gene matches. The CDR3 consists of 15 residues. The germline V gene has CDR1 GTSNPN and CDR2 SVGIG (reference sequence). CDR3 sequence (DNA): TGTGCCTGGGGAAAAGGAGCGGGAGAAAGCGGGGAGCTGTTTTTT. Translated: CAWGKGAGESGELFF.

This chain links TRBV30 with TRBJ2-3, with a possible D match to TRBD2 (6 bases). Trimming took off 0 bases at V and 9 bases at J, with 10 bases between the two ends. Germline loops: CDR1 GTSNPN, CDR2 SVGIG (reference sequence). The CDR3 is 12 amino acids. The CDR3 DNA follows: TGTGCCTGGAGTGTATCGGGGGACACGCAGTATTTT. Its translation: CAWSVSGDTQYF.

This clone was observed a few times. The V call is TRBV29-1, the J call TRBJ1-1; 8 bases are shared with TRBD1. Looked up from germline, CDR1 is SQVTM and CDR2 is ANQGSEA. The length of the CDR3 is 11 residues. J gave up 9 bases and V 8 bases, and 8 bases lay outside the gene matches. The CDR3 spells CSTFRDRKAFF. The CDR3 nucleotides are TGCAGCACATTCCGGGACAGGAAAGCTTTCTTT. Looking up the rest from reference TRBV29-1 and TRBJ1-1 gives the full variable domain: SAVISQKPSRDICQRGTSLTIQCQVDSQVTMMFWYRQQPGQSLTLIATANQGSEATYESGFVIDKFPISRPNLTFSTLTVSNMSPEDSSIYLCSTFRDRKAFFGQGTRLTVV.

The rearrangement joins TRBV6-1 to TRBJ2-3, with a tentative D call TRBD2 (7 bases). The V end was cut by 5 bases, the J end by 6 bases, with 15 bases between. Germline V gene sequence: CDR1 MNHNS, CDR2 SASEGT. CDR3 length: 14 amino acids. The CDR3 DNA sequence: TGTGCCAGCAGTCCAAGCGGGACACAGGATACGCAGTATTTT. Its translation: CASSPSGTQDTQYF.